These T cell receptor beta chains were read from a single sample in a study of preoperative IRX-2 immunotherapy in early breast cancer. Profiling relied on immunoSEQ multiplex PCR, and the TCRdb table lists in-frame clones only, not all of them. In the table there are 25,000 or so clones, 80% to 90% of which are singletons. This material consisted of tumor tissue, taken after IRX-2 immunotherapy. The receptor source for this set is a human donor with breast cancer. Each CDR3 is given with its conserved first and last residue. Fields, in order: clone size, V gene, CDR3 length, D gene, J gene, CDR3 DNA, CDR3 protein. D genes are given only for firm matches. The size entry is marked missing in some rows and otherwise reads once, few, many or a size class.

.	TRBV19	14	TRBD2	TRBJ2-5	TGTGCCAGTAGTATTACTAGCGGGGGGGAGACCCAGTACTTC	CASSITSGGETQYF
few	TRBV27	13	.	TRBJ2-2	TGTGCCAGCAGTTTAAAGTACACCGGGGAGCTGTTTTTT	CASSLKYTGELFF
.	TRBV7-2	13	.	TRBJ1-1	TGTGTCAGCAGCCTACAGTTGAACACTGAAGCTTTCTTT	CVSSLQLNTEAFF
.	TRBV11-2	13	TRBD1	TRBJ2-2	TGTGCCAGCAGCGAACAGGGGCCCGGGGAGCTGTTTTTT	CASSEQGPGELFF
once	TRBV6-5	13	.	TRBJ1-1	TGTGCCAGCAGTTCTCAGGGCCATTCTGAAGCTTTCTTT	CASSSQGHSEAFF
.	TRBV2	13	.	TRBJ1-1	TGTGCCAGCAGATACTCTGGGAACACTGAAGCTTTCTTT	CASRYSGNTEAFF
.	TRBV5-4	12	.	TRBJ2-1	TGTGCCAGCAGCTTGGACCACAATGAGCAGTTCTTC	CASSLDHNEQFF
.	TRBV4-1	12	.	TRBJ1-1	TGCGCCAGCAGCCGGCCCGGGTCTGAAGCTTTCTTT	CASSRPGSEAFF
.	TRBV6-1	15	TRBD2	TRBJ2-3	TGTGCCAGCAGTCCACTAGCGGGAGGGCTGGATACGCAGTATTTT	CASSPLAGGLDTQYF
.	TRBV19	12	.	TRBJ1-2	TGTGCCAGTAGGCAGGGTTACGGTGGCTACACCTTC	CASRQGYGGYTF
few	TRBV1	16	.	TRBJ1-5	TGCACCAGCAGCCTCCTTGGGACTTCCAGCAATCAGCCCCAGCATTTT	CTSSLLGTSSNQPQHF
.	TRBV5-5	15	TRBD1	TRBJ1-3	TGTGCCAGCAGCACGGGACAGGGGGCTGGAAACACCATATATTTT	CASSTGQGAGNTIYF
.	TRBV6-5	15	.	TRBJ1-1	TGTGCCAGCAGTTACTCTCTAGTCCGACGCGCTGAAGCTTTCTTT	CASSYSLVRRAEAFF
.	TRBV4-1	16	TRBD2	TRBJ2-5	TGCGCCAGCAGCCAAGGGACTAGCGGGGCCCAAGAGACCCAGTACTTC	CASSQGTSGAQETQYF
.	TRBV2	18	.	TRBJ1-1	TGTGCCAGCAGTGAGAGGGCAGGCAGTCTTGGGATGAACACTGAAGCTTTCTTT	CASSERAGSLGMNTEAFF
.	TRBV28	15	.	TRBJ2-4	TGTGCCAGCAGTTTCGAGGGTCCGTTCAAAAACATTCAGTACTTC	CASSFEGPFKNIQYF
.	TRBV28	15	.	TRBJ1-5	TGTGCCAGCAGTTCGGCTCAGCGTTTCTATCAGCCCCAGCATTTT	CASSSAQRFYQPQHF
once	TRBV27	13	.	TRBJ2-7	TGTGCCAGCAGTTATCTTGACACAAACGAGCAGTACTTC	CASSYLDTNEQYF
.	TRBV6-6	15	TRBD1	TRBJ2-2	TGTGCCAGCAGTTACGAGGGGGCGAGAACCGGGGAGCTGTTTTTT	CASSYEGARTGELFF
once	TRBV6-1	15	.	TRBJ1-1	TGTGCCAGCAGTGAAGGTATTTGGGCGAACACTGAAGCTTTCTTT	CASSEGIWANTEAFF
.	TRBV19	15	.	TRBJ2-3	TGTGCCAGTAGTGAAGCTAGCCCTAGCACAGATACGCAGTATTTT	CASSEASPSTDTQYF
.	TRBV29-1	14	TRBD2	TRBJ2-7	TGCAGCACCTGTTGGGGAGCGGGAGGATACGAGCAGTACTTC	CSTCWGAGGYEQYF
.	TRBV6-5	15	.	TRBJ1-6	TGTGCCAGCAGTTACTCTTCCGACGAGAATTCACCCCTCCACTTT	CASSYSSDENSPLHF
.	TRBV7-8	12	.	TRBJ1-1	TGTGCCAGCAGCTTAGGGGAGACTGAAGCTTTCTTT	CASSLGETEAFF
.	TRBV6-5	16	.	TRBJ1-4	TGTGCCAGCAGTTACTCGGGGGGGCCTGCTAATGAAAAACTGTTTTTT	CASSYSGGPANEKLFF
.	TRBV29-1	14	.	TRBJ2-1	TGCAGCGTTGCCCGGGACATGCTCTACAATGAGCAGTTCTTC	CSVARDMLYNEQFF
.	TRBV10-3	13	.	TRBJ1-5	TGTGCCATCGGGAGGGATGGCAATCAGCCCCAGCATTTT	CAIGRDGNQPQHF
.	TRBV18	14	.	TRBJ2-7	TGTGCCAGCTCACCACCGGCAGGGGCCTACGAGCAGTACTTC	CASSPPAGAYEQYF
.	TRBV14	13	TRBD1	TRBJ1-2	TGTGCCAGCAGCCAAGTAGGGGGCCAGGGCTACACCTTC	CASSQVGGQGYTF
.	TRBV5-5	16	.	TRBJ2-3	TGTGCCAGCAGCTTGGTAGGGCTGATCAAGACAGATACGCAGTATTTT	CASSLVGLIKTDTQYF
.	TRBV28	14	TRBD2	TRBJ2-7	TGTGCCAGCAGTACAACTAGCGGGAGTCTCGAGCAGTACTTC	CASSTTSGSLEQYF
.	TRBV5-8	12	.	TRBJ1-6	TGTGCCAGCAGCTTATCAGGATCACCCCTCCACTTT	CASSLSGSPLHF
.	TRBV7-2	15	TRBD1	TRBJ1-2	TGTGCCAGCACCCGGGACAGCGTTGGGTTGGGTGGCTACACCTTC	CASTRDSVGLGGYTF
.	TRBV6-6	14	.	TRBJ2-2	TGTGCCAGCAGGCGCACCAGGGAGGCCGGGGAGCTGTTTTTT	CASRRTREAGELFF
.	TRBV7-8	15	TRBD2	TRBJ2-1	TGTGCCAGCAGCTTAGCGGCTAGCGGCGACAATGAGCAGTTCTTC	CASSLAASGDNEQFF
.	TRBV5-6	16	TRBD2	TRBJ2-1	TGTGCCAGCACGTTAGCGGGGACGAGCTCCTACAATGAGCAGTTCTTC	CASTLAGTSSYNEQFF
.	TRBV7-8	13	.	TRBJ1-1	TGTGCCAGCAGCTTGGACAGACACACTGAAGCTTTCTTT	CASSLDRHTEAFF
.	TRBV19	14	.	TRBJ2-1	TGTGCCAGTAGTCTCCAGGGGTTGGACAATGAGCAGTTCTTC	CASSLQGLDNEQFF
few	TRBV7-9	15	.	TRBJ1-4	TGTGCCAGCAGTCTAGGCGGGGGGCTAACGGAAAAACTGTTTTTT	CASSLGGGLTEKLFF
.	TRBV5-5	12	.	TRBJ2-4	TGTGCCAGCAGCTTGGATTTAAACATTCAGTACTTC	CASSLDLNIQYF
.	TRBV6-1	15	.	TRBJ2-2	TGTGCCAGCAGTGAATTTGGCAGGGGGGCCGGGGAGCTGTTTTTT	CASSEFGRGAGELFF
.	TRBV7-9	14	TRBD1	TRBJ2-5	TGTGCCAGCAAAGGACAGGGGGCGCGGGGGACCCAGTACTTC	CASKGQGARGTQYF
.	TRBV9	12	TRBD2	TRBJ2-1	TGTGCTAGCGGGGGTATGAGTAATGAGCAGTTCTTC	CASGGMSNEQFF
.	TRBV4-3	15	.	TRBJ2-2	TGCGCCAGCAGCCAAGGATTACAGGACCCCGGGGAGCTGTTTTTT	CASSQGLQDPGELFF
.	TRBV5-1	15	TRBD1	TRBJ2-7	TGCGCCAGCACTCAGGGGACAGATACCACCTACGAGCAGTACTTC	CASTQGTDTTYEQYF